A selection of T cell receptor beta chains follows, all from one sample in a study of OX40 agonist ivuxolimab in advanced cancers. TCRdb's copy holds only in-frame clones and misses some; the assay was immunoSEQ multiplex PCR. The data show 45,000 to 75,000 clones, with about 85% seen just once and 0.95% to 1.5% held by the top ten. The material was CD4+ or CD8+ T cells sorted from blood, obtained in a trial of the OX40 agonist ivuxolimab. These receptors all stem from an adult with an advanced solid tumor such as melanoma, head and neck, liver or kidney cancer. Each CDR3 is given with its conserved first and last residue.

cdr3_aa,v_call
CASSYSGDGYGYTF,TRBV6-6
CASSVSTANTEAFF,TRBV9
CASRKGQDSGNTIYF,TRBV7-9
CASSQDVGNEQFF,TRBV7-8
CASSSGAGGHDQETQYF,TRBV5-4
CASSQDLEGANVLTF,TRBV4-1
CASSRGILGELFF,TRBV5-4
CASGQDRGNQPQHF,TRBV14
CASSVDWDSNQPQHF,TRBV9
CASSLVSGNYEQYF,TRBV7-8
CASSQAGTSRNEQFF,TRBV4-1
CATTLSGANVLTF,TRBV7-9
CASRYRTSTDTQYF,TRBV5-1
CATASGGPEETQYF,TRBV6-1
CASSLVTAKQYF,TRBV7-8
CASRQLAEWADTQYF,TRBV28
CASSLTQGTTEAFF,TRBV11-2
CASRPPGFWTGELFF,TRBV6-6
CASSPPTGANVLTF,TRBV18
CASSISRGYGYTF,TRBV28
CASSITGIQETQYF,TRBV7-9
CASSSQFGILDTF,TRBV5-4
CASSYGGGDSEKLFF,TRBV6-6
CASRPRTTGTDTQYF,TRBV28
CASSRLAGVNEQYF,TRBV6-1
CASSSQGQATSYNEQFF,TRBV28
CASSLVAAPLGSPLHF,TRBV5-5
CASSATGGNAGGYTF,TRBV5-4
CASSPGISGHANTGELFF,TRBV5-1
CASRAGGSYNEQFF,TRBV6-1
CASSLGLAGLQAAETQYF,TRBV5-1
CASSIGSGGAGETQYF,TRBV19
CASSEALPGWGNQPQHF,TRBV6-1
CASSLTGVNEKLFF,TRBV5-6
CAWTWDRVTEAFF,TRBV30
CACQIRDLSYEQYF,TRBV30
CASSQDRGGAPDTQYF,TRBV4-1